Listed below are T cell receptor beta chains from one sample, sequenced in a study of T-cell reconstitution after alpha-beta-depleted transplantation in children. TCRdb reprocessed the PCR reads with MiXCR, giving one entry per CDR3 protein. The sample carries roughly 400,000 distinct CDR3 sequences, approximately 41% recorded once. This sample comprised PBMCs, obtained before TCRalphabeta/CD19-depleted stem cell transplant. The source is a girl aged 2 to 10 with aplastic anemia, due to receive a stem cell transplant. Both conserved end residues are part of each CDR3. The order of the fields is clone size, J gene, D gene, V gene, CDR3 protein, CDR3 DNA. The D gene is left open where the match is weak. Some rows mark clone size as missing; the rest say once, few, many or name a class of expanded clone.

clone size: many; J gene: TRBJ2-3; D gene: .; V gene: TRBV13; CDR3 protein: CASSLAENTDTQYF; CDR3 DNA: TGTGCCAGCAGCTTAGCGGAAAACACAGATACGCAGTATTTT
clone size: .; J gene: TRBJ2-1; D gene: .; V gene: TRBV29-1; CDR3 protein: CSVARGIDNEQFF; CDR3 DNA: TGCAGCGTCGCCAGGGGAATAGACAATGAGCAGTTCTTC
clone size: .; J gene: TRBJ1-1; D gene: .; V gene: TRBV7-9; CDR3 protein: CASTSGQNGGTEAFF; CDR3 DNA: TGTGCCAGCACCTCCGGACAGAACGGGGGCACTGAAGCTTTCTTT
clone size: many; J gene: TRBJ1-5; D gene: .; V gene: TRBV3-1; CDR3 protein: CASSQDMGLARPQHF; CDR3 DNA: TGTGCCAGCAGCCAAGATATGGGACTAGCACGGCCCCAGCATTTT
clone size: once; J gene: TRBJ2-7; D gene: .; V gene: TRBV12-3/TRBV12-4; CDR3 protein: CASSLRRRDSTYEQYF; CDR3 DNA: TGTGCCAGCAGTTTAAGGCGGCGGGACAGTACCTACGAGCAGTACTTC
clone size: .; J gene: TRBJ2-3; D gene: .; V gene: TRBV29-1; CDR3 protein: CSVPRPHRVATDTQYF; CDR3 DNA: TGCAGCGTCCCGCGGCCTCATAGGGTGGCCACAGATACGCAGTATTTT
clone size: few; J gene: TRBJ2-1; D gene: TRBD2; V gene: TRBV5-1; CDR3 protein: CASSFEGGPLNEQFF; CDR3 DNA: TGCGCCAGCAGCTTCGAGGGAGGGCCTCTCAATGAGCAGTTCTTC
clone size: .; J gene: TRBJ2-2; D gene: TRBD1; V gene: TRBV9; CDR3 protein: CASSGTGGRNTGELFF; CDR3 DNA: TGTGCCAGCAGCGGTACAGGGGGAAGGAACACCGGGGAGCTGTTTTTT
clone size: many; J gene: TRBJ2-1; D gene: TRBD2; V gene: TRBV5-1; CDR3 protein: CASSLAAGGPNEQFF; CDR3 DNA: TGCGCCAGCAGCTTGGCAGCGGGAGGCCCGAATGAGCAGTTCTTC
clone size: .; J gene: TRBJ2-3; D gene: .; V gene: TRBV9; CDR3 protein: CASSVGASPDTQYF; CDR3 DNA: TGTGCCAGCAGCGTAGGAGCTTCCCCAGATACGCAGTATTTT
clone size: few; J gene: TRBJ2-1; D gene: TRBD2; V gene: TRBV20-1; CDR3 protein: CSAGLAGGRGGQFF; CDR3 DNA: TGCAGTGCTGGCCTAGCGGGAGGCCGGGGTGGGCAGTTCTTC
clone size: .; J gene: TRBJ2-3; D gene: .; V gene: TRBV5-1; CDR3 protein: CAICPEGPDTQYF; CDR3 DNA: TGCGCCATCTGTCCGGAGGGTCCAGATACGCAGTATTTT
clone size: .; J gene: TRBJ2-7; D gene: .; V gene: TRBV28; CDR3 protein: CASSFRTLYEQYF; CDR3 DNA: TGTGCCAGCAGTTTTAGGACTTTATACGAGCAGTACTTC
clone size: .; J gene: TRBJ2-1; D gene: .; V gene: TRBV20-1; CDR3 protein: CSDQGGGRNNEQFF; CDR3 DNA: TGCAGTGATCAAGGTGGGGGCCGCAACAATGAGCAGTTCTTC
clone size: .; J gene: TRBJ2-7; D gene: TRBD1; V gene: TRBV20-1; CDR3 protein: CSARDGTGVPLYF; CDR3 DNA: TGCAGTGCTAGAGATGGGACAGGGGTCCCTCTGTACTTC
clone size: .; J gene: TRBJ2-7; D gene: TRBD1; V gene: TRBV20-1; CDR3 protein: CSGDRGQSYEQYF; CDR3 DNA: TGCAGTGGGGACAGGGGGCAATCCTACGAGCAGTACTTC
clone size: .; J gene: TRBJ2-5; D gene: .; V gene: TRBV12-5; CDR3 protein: CASGSFGSQETQYF; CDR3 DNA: TGTGCTAGTGGTTCCTTCGGGAGCCAAGAGACCCAGTACTTC